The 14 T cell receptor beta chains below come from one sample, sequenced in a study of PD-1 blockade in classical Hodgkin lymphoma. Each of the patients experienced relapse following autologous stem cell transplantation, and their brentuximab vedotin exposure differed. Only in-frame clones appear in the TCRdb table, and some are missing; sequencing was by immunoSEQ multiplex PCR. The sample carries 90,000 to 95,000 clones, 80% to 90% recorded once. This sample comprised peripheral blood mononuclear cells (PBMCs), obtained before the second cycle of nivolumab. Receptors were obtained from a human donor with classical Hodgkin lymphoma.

In DNA, the CDR3 is TGTGCCAGCAGCTTAGCTGAATACAGCCAAGAGACCCAGTACTTC. As protein: CASSLAEYSQETQYF. The chain combines TRBV7-9 with TRBJ2-5; no firm D call. Trimming removed 0 bases from V and 1 base from J, with 9 bases in between. The CDR3 runs 15 residues. Germline CDR1 is SEHNR and CDR2 is FQNEAQ (reference sequence). The full variable domain, completed using reference TRBV7-9 and TRBJ2-5, is DTGVSQNPRHKITKRGQNVTFRCDPISEHNRLYWYRQTLGQGPEFLTYFQNEAQLEKSRLLSDRFSAERPKGSFSTLEIQRTEQGDSAMYLCASSLAEYSQETQYFGPGTRLLVL.

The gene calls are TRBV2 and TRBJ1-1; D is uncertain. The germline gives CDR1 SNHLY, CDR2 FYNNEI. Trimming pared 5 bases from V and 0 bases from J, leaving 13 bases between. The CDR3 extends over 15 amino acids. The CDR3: CASSLGRGLNTEAFF. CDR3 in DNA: TGTGCCAGCAGTTTAGGACGGGGATTGAACACTGAAGCTTTCTTT.

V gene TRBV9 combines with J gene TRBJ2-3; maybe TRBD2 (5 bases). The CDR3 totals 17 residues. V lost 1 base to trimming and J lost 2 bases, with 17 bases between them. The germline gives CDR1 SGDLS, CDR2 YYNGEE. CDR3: CASSVSASSLLTDTQYF. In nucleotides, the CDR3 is TGTGCCAGCAGCGTATCAGCTAGCTCTCTCCTCACAGATACGCAGTATTTT.

CDR3 DNA sequence: TGCGCCAGCAGCTTGATCAGGGACCCTCTTGAAAGCTCTGGGGCCAACGTCCTGACTTTC. Encoded protein: CASSLIRDPLESSGANVLTF. This chain links TRBV5-1 with TRBJ2-6; D may be TRBD1 or TRBD2 (5 bases each). The V gene's germline CDR1 is SGHRS and CDR2 YFSETQ. The CDR3 has 20 residues. Trimming took 1 base from V and 0 from J, leaving 20 bases between them.

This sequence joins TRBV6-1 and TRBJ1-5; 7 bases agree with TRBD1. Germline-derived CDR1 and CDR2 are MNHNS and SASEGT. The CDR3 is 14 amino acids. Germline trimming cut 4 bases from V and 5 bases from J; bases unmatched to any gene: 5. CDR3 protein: CASSGPGQHQPQHF. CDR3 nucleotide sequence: TGTGCCAGCAGTGGACCGGGACAGCATCAGCCCCAGCATTTT.

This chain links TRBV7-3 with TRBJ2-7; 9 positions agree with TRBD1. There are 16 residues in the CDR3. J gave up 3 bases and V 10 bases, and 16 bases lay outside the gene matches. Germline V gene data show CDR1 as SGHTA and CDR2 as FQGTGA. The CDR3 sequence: CANRTGAIRRGYEQYF. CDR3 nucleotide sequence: TGTGCCAACCGGACAGGGGCCATTAGGAGGGGCTACGAGCAGTACTTC.

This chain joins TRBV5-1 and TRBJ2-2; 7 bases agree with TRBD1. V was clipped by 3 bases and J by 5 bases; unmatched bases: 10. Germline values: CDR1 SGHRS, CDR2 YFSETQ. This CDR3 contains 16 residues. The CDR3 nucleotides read TGCGCCAGCAGCTCTGACAGGGCTCAGTTAACCGGGGAGCTGTTTTTT. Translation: CASSSDRAQLTGELFF.

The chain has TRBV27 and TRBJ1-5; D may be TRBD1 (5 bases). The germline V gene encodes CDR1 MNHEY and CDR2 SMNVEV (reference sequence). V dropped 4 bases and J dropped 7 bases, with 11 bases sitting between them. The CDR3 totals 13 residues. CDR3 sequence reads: CASSYGQLQPQHF. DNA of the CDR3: TGTGCCAGCAGTTACGGACAATTACAGCCCCAGCATTTT.

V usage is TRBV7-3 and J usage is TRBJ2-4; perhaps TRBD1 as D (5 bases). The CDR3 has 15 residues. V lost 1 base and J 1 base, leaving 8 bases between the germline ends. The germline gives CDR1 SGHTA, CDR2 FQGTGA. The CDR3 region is CASSLMPGAKNIQYF. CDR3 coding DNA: TGTGCCAGCAGCTTAATGCCAGGGGCCAAAAACATTCAGTACTTC.

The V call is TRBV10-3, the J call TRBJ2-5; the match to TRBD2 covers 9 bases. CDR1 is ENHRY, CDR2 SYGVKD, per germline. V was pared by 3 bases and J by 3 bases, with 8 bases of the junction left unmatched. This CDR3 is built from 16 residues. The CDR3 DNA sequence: TGTGCCATCAGTGACCCAGAAATAGCGGGGGAAGAGACCCAGTACTTC. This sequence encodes CAISDPEIAGEETQYF.

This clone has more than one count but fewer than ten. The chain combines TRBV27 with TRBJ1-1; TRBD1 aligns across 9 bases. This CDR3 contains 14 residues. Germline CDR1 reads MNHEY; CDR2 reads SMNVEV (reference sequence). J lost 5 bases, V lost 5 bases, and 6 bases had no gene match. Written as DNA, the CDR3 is TGTGCCAGCAGTCTGGACAGGGGTCCGACTGAAGCTTTCTTT. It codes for CASSLDRGPTEAFF.

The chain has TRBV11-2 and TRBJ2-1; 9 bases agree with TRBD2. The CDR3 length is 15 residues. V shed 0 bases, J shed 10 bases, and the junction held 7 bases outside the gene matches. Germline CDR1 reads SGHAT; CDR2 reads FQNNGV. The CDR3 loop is CASSLERGGADEQFF. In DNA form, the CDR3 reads TGTGCCAGCAGCTTAGAACGCGGGGGGGCGGACGAGCAGTTCTTC.

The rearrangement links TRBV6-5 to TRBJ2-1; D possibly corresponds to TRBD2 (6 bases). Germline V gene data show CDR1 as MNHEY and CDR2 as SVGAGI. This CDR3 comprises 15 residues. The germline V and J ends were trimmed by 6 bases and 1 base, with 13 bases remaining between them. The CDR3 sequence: CASRPRDFSYNEQFF. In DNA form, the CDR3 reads TGTGCCAGCAGGCCCCGGGACTTTTCCTACAATGAGCAGTTCTTC.

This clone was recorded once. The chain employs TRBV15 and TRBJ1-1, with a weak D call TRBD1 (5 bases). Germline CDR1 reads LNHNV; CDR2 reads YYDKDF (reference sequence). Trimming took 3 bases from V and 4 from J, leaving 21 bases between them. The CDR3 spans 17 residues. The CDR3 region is CATSRTLLGVSGTEAFF. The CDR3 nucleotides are TGTGCCACCAGCAGGACCCTGTTGGGGGTCTCGGGCACTGAAGCTTTCTTT.